The clone carrying this T cell receptor (beta chain) was seen ten or more times. The CDR3 has 14 residues. Trimming removed 8 bases at V and 1 base at J, with 14 bases between. The record originates from a study of T cells after yellow fever vaccination. Across the study: Some fractions had low cell numbers, and these were prepared with SMART-Seq v4 Ultra Low Input. Study outcomes and limitations: Most primary-vaccination clones recurred post-booster (approximately 95% CD4, around 86% CD8).

In TCRdb, the 5' RACE reads were re-called with MiXCR into one record per CDR3 protein. This sample yields around 53,000 distinct CDR3 sequences, of which around 6.7% are seen a single time; approximately 25% belongs to the top ten. The chain recombines TRBV12-3 or TRBV12-4 with TRBJ1-1; no clear D gene. Material: CD8+ T cells not binding an NS4B(214-222) dextramer, sorted from PBMCs, obtained around 45 days after the first yellow fever vaccination. The TCR sequence derives from a man between 18 and 35 years old who received the YFV17D yellow fever vaccine. For the CDR3, the DNA is TGTGCCAGCCCCCATGCGGTCCGGAACACTGAAGCTTTCTTT. Protein sequence: CASPHAVRNTEAFF.